A single sample gave rise to the 13 T cell receptor beta chains below, sequenced in a study of shared clonotypes between healthy human individuals. Repertoires were generated with immunoSEQ multiplex PCR, while TCRdb's copy carries only in-frame clones and drops some. The table lists roughly 2,300,000 clones, roughly 90% of them singletons. Sequencing input: naive CD4+ T cells from PBMCs. The subset is: CD45RA+ positively selected. Receptors were obtained from a man aged 18 to 30 in good health. Some clones in this sample may be carry-over from other donors' samples.

This chain connects TRBV5-6 to TRBJ2-7; possible D gene TRBD2, 6 bases. Per the germline V gene, CDR1 is SGHDT and CDR2 is YYEEEE. The CDR3 consists of 13 residues. V gave up 0 bases and J gave up 6 bases, with 10 bases separating them. CDR3 residues: CASSLGRASEQYF. CDR3 nucleotides: TGTGCCAGCAGCTTGGGGAGGGCGAGCGAGCAGTACTTC.

The rearrangement links TRBV4-3 to TRBJ1-2, with 12 bases fitting TRBD1. The CDR3 has 15 amino acids. Germline CDR1 is LGHNA and CDR2 is YSLEER. The V and J ends lost 3 bases and 2 bases, in that order; junction bases with no gene match: 1. The CDR3 loop reads CASSQGQGANYGYTF. CDR3 DNA sequence: TGCGCCAGCAGCCAGGGACAGGGGGCCAACTATGGCTACACCTTC.

This clone was recorded once. The DNA of the CDR3 is TGTGCCTGGAGTGTGAATGCGGGGAAGCAGTACTTC. As protein: CAWSVNAGKQYF. The chain links TRBV30 to TRBJ2-7; TRBD2 is a possible D gene (6 bases). Germline V gene lookup returns CDR1 GTSNPN and CDR2 SVGIG (reference sequence). CDR3 length equals 12 residues. V shed 0 bases and J shed 8 bases, with 11 bases lying between them.

DNA of the CDR3: TGTGCCAGCAGCTTAGCGAGACAGGGCGCCTACGAGCAGTACTTC. This codes for CASSLARQGAYEQYF. The chain uses TRBV7-9 and TRBJ2-5; TRBD1 agrees at 7 bases. TRBJ2-7 explains the end of the DNA better; the J call may be wrong. The CDR3 spans 15 residues. Germline values: CDR1 SEHNR, CDR2 FQNEAQ (reference sequence).

This chain links TRBV6-4 with TRBJ1-2; perhaps TRBD1 as D (6 bases). CDR3 length: 13 amino acids. Per germline, CDR1 MRHNA and CDR2 SNTAGT. Trimming removed 10 bases at V and 5 bases at J, with 17 bases between. CDR3 coding DNA: TGTGCCACAGGGCAGGGGCAATCATATGGCTACACCTTC. Its translation is CATGQGQSYGYTF.

This CDR3 is CASSPIWANYGYTF. The CDR3 bases are TGTGCCAGCAGTCCTATCTGGGCTAACTATGGCTACACCTTC. The rearrangement links TRBV28 to TRBJ1-2, with D unclear. Looked up from germline, CDR1 is MDHEN and CDR2 is SYDVKM. Trimming removed 5 bases at V and 0 bases at J, with 10 bases between. This CDR3 contains 14 residues.

The chain links TRBV5-1 to TRBJ2-7, with 9 bases matching TRBD2. This CDR3 is 15 amino acids long. The junction had 7 bases not matched to a gene; V was cut back by 4 bases and J by 2 bases. Germline lookup yields CDR1 SGHRS and CDR2 YFSETQ. This chain's CDR3 is CASSPLAGPPYEQYF. The CDR3 coding sequence is TGCGCCAGCAGCCCCCTAGCGGGACCCCCCTACGAGCAGTACTTC.

The chain is built from TRBV7-2 and TRBJ2-7; the match to TRBD1 covers 11 bases. The length of the CDR3 is 14 residues. Unmatched junction bases numbered 12, after V lost 5 bases and J lost 12 bases. CDR1 and CDR2 (germline): SGHTA, FQGNSA. CDR3 in amino acids: CASSPRGQGACPYF. The DNA of the CDR3 is TGTGCCAGCAGCCCACGAGGACAGGGGGCTTGCCCGTACTTC.

The V call is TRBV5-4, the J call TRBJ2-7, with a possible D match to TRBD2 (6 bases). Germline loops: CDR1 SGHNT, CDR2 YYREEE (reference sequence). This CDR3 has 13 amino acids. The V and J ends lost 4 bases and 6 bases respectively, with 14 bases between them. For the CDR3, the DNA is TGTGCCAGCAGCCCTTCGAGGGGAGGCGAGCAGTACTTC. Its translation: CASSPSRGGEQYF.

Note on this clone: The sample contains more than one DNA sequence encoding this CDR3. This rearrangement joins TRBV5-1 to TRBJ2-5; 8 bases are shared with TRBD2. The CDR3 totals 14 residues. The V gene end was trimmed by 2 bases and the J gene end by 5 bases; junction bases not matched to a gene: 5. CDR1 and CDR2 (germline): SGHRS, YFSETQ. The CDR3, as DNA: TGCGCCAGCAGCTTCTCGGGAGGGAGGGAGACCCAGTACTTC. This codes for CASSFSGGRETQYF.

V and J are TRBV29-1 and TRBJ2-7, with D perhaps matching TRBD1 (6 bases). Germline V lookup: CDR1 SQVTM, CDR2 ANQGSEA. CDR3 size: 14 residues. V lost 5 bases to trimming and J lost 1 base, with 15 bases between them. CDR3 DNA sequence: TGCAGCGTTAGTACGGGACATCGGTCCTACGAGCAGTACTTC. Protein sequence: CSVSTGHRSYEQYF.

This clone came up a few times. CDR3 bases: TGTGCCAGCAGCGGATCCACAGGGACCAATTCTGGAAACACCATATATTTT. It specifies CASSGSTGTNSGNTIYF. This chain connects TRBV9 to TRBJ1-3, with D perhaps TRBD1 (6 bases). Germline loops: CDR1 SGDLS, CDR2 YYNGEE. The CDR3 loop spans 17 amino acids. The V end lost 3 bases, the J end lost 1 base, and 17 bases lay between the germline ends.

J is TRBJ1-5 and V is TRBV2; 8 nucleotides line up with TRBD1. The V gene end was trimmed by 6 bases and the J gene end by 6 bases; junction bases not matched to a gene: 10. This CDR3 is 15 amino acids long. Per germline, CDR1 SNHLY and CDR2 FYNNEI. The CDR3 loop is CASRESRGLVQPQHF. For the CDR3, the DNA is TGTGCCAGCAGAGAGTCCAGGGGGCTGGTTCAGCCCCAGCATTTT.